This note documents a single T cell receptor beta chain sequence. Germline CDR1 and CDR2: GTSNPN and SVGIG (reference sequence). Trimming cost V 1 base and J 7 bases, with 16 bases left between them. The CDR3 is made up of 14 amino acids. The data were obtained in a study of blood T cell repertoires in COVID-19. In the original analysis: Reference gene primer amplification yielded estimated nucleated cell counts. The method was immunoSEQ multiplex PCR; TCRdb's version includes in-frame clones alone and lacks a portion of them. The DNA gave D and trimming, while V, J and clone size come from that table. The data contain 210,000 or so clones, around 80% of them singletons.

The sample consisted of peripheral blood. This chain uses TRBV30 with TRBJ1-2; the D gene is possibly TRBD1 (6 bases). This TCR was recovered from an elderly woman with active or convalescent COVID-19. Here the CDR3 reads CAWSEGRGPGGYTF. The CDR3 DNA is TGTGCCTGGAGTGAGGGCAGGGGACCGGGTGGCTACACCTTC.